This TCR beta chain was recorded in a study of blood T cells in healthy people across ages. On the study more broadly: There was about one barcoded beta molecule captured by template switching per two T cells.

Study-wide results and caveats: Older individuals had lower TCR beta diversity per million T cells (the decline was roughly linear).

V lost 2 bases, J lost 5 bases, and 7 bases stayed unmatched. The CDR3 contains 16 residues. Germline values: CDR1 MNHEY, CDR2 SMNVEV (reference sequence). In the case of this clonotype: Its specificity is not known.

A second 7 to 11 cycle PCR used barcoded and J-beta primers. A template-switch adaptor containing 12 random nucleotides labeled each cDNA molecule. Every sample gave at least 2.5 million paired-end reads containing CDR3. In TCRdb, the 5' RACE reads were re-called with MiXCR into one record per CDR3 protein. The sample has about 1.5 million distinct CDR3 sequences; approximately 38% are singletons. The rearrangement joins TRBV27 to TRBJ1-4; 8 nucleotides match TRBD1. This TCR derives from a young woman in good health. Specimen: blood. The CDR3 protein is CASSLRIGQGNEKLFF. In nucleotides, the CDR3 is TGTGCCAGCAGTTTACGAATCGGACAGGGAAATGAAAAACTGTTTTTT.